These 28 T cell receptor beta chains were sequenced from one sample in a study of blood T cells in healthy people across ages. It was with a sample-barcoded 5' primer and a J-beta primer mix that a second PCR of about 6 to 12 cycles was run. TCRdb processed the 5' RACE reads anew with MiXCR; each CDR3 protein has one entry. Here the sample spans just under 550,000 distinct CDR3 sequences, around 24% being singletons. These data are also associated with another study on T cells of mothers and their children.

The material sequenced was blood. The receptors were gathered from a boy younger than 18 in good health.

This clonotype was recorded a few times. The chain uses TRBV28 and TRBJ2-1, with TRBD1 as a possible D gene (5 bases). CDR3 size: 15 residues. Germline values: CDR1 MDHEN, CDR2 SYDVKM. V shed 0 bases and J shed 5 bases, with 11 bases lying between them. CDR3 sequence: CASSLWFQGDNEQFF. In DNA, the CDR3 is TGTGCCAGCAGTTTATGGTTTCAGGGCGACAATGAGCAGTTCTTC.

This clonotype has a single count. An end of the junction does not agree with germline; a read error may underlie this. This chain joins TRBV30 and TRBJ2-3; 12 positions agree with TRBD2. This CDR3 is built from 13 residues. Germline V gene sequence: CDR1 GTSNPN, CDR2 SVGIG (reference sequence). Written as DNA, the CDR3 is TGTGCCTGGAGCGCCGCGACTAGCGGGGGTCAGGATTTT. Residues: CAWSAATSGGQDF.

Here the CDR3 DNA reads TGTGCCAGCACCGCGGGAGGGCAGGGTACCGGGGAGCTGTTTTTT. Translating it yields CASTAGGQGTGELFF. The chain has TRBV2 and TRBJ2-2; 9 bases align to TRBD2. The length of the CDR3 is 15 residues. V lost 7 bases to trimming and J lost 5 bases; unmatched junction nucleotides: 8. Looked up from germline, CDR1 is SNHLY and CDR2 is FYNNEI.

The V gene is TRBV9, the J gene TRBJ1-1; D gene uncertain. Trimming took 1 base from V and 0 from J, leaving 4 bases between them. The CDR3 contains 13 residues. CDR1 is SGDLS, CDR2 YYNGEE, per germline. CDR3 residues: CASSVLMNTEAFF. CDR3 in DNA: TGTGCCAGCAGCGTATTGATGAACACTGAAGCTTTCTTT.

The chain has TRBV3-1 and TRBJ1-5; D is unclear. The germline V gene encodes CDR1 LGHDT and CDR2 YNNKEL (reference sequence). The CDR3 totals 12 residues. The ends were cut back, 1 base at V and 7 bases at J, with 5 bases in the middle. The CDR3 bases are TGTGCCAGCAGCCAAGTTGGCCAGCCCCAGCATTTT. The encoded protein is CASSQVGQPQHF.

The sample holds a few counts of this clonotype. The chain employs TRBV3-1 and TRBJ2-5; the match to TRBD2 covers 10 bases. The length of the CDR3 is 17 residues. Germline V gene data show CDR1 as LGHDT and CDR2 as YNNKEL (reference sequence). J lost 5 bases, V lost 0 bases, and 9 bases had no gene match. The CDR3: CASSQEFSGRARETQYF. DNA of the CDR3: TGTGCCAGCAGCCAAGAGTTCAGCGGGAGGGCGCGGGAGACCCAGTACTTC.

This chain links TRBV6-4 with TRBJ1-5; D is uncertain. The CDR3 spans 15 residues. Germline CDR1 MRHNA, CDR2 SNTAGT. V lost 1 base and J 0 bases, leaving 7 bases between the germline ends. This chain's CDR3 is CASSDLPGSNQPQHF. The CDR3 DNA sequence: TGTGCCAGCAGTGACTTACCAGGTAGCAATCAGCCCCAGCATTTT.

This clonotype was seen only a few times. This chain links TRBV28 with TRBJ1-5; D uncertain. Germline CDR1 reads MDHEN; CDR2 reads SYDVKM. The germline V and J ends were trimmed by 7 bases and 0 bases, with 7 bases remaining between them. This CDR3 spans 13 amino acids. The CDR3 DNA reads as TGTGCCAGCAAGGGAAATAGCAATCAGCCCCAGCATTTT. Its translation: CASKGNSNQPQHF.

This clonotype was seen a few times. This chain links TRBV27 with TRBJ2-7; no reliable D call. The germline V gene has CDR1 MNHEY and CDR2 SMNVEV (reference sequence). V lost 3 bases and J 5 bases, leaving 8 bases between the germline ends. CDR3 length: 12 residues. CDR3 sequence: CASSFNLHEQYF. DNA for the CDR3: TGTGCCAGCAGTTTTAACCTCCACGAGCAGTACTTC.

The chain employs TRBV20-1 and TRBJ2-7; TRBD2 aligns across 9 bases. Germline assignment: CDR1 DFQATT and CDR2 SNEGSKA (reference sequence). The CDR3 runs 15 residues. V lost 6 bases to trimming and J lost 2 bases; unmatched junction nucleotides: 11. The CDR3 DNA sequence: TGCAGTGCGAAGTCGTTGCGGGAGGGAACCTACGAGCAGTACTTC. It is translated as CSAKSLREGTYEQYF.

V gene TRBV7-8 combines with J gene TRBJ2-5; 8 bases fit TRBD2. The J call is in doubt because the DNA end fits TRBJ2-1 better. The CDR3 covers 17 residues. Germline V CDR1 and CDR2: SGHVS, FQNEAQ. For the CDR3, the DNA is TGTGCCAGCAGCTTAGGGGGGAATAGCGGGGTTAACAATGAGCAGTTCTTC. It translates to CASSLGGNSGVNNEQFF.

The chain joins TRBV5-1 to TRBJ2-7, with TRBD2 matching over 11 bases. CDR3 length: 14 residues. The trim removed 4 bases at V and 3 bases at J, leaving 3 bases unmatched. Germline CDR1 and CDR2: SGHRS and YFSETQ. CDR3 protein: CASSPTSGNYEQYF. The CDR3 DNA is TGCGCCAGCAGCCCGACTAGCGGGAACTACGAGCAGTACTTC.

This clonotype was detected a few times. The rearrangement links TRBV29-1 to TRBJ1-1; D uncertain. V lost 4 bases, J lost 1 base, and 7 bases lay in between. Germline V gene sequence: CDR1 SQVTM, CDR2 ANQGSEA. The CDR3 totals 12 residues. CDR3 DNA: TGCAGCGTTGTCCCCGGGAACACTGAAGCTTTCTTT. As protein: CSVVPGNTEAFF.

This clonotype was seen a handful of times. V usage is TRBV4-1 and J usage is TRBJ1-6; TRBD1 matches at 7 bases. This CDR3 region has 17 residues. Germline-derived CDR1 and CDR2 are MGHRA and YSYEKL. Trimming removed 4 bases from V and 6 bases from J; junction bases left unmatched: 12. The CDR3 loop is CASSPLGRGTVNSPLHF. The CDR3, as DNA: TGCGCCAGCAGCCCCCTGGGACGGGGGACAGTTAATTCACCCCTCCACTTT.

This clonotype showed up just a few times. This chain connects TRBV5-1 to TRBJ2-5; 7 nucleotides line up with TRBD2. V shed 3 bases, J shed 5 bases, and the junction held 7 bases outside the gene matches. Germline V gene sequence: CDR1 SGHRS, CDR2 YFSETQ. CDR3 length: 14 amino acids. CDR3 sequence (DNA): TGCGCCAGCAGCTCCCTTGGGGGGGTCGAGACCCAGTACTTC. This sequence encodes CASSSLGGVETQYF.

This clonotype appeared a few times. The chain combines TRBV4-3 with TRBJ1-5; 8 positions agree with TRBD1. V lost 0 bases and J lost 5; bases outside the gene matches: 6. The length of the CDR3 is 16 residues. Germline CDR1 and CDR2: LGHNA and YSLEER. Written as DNA, the CDR3 is TGCGCCAGCAGCCAAGAGAGGCAGGGGGCAGATCAGCCCCAGCATTTT. Protein product: CASSQERQGADQPQHF.

The sample holds a few counts of this clonotype. One end of the junction varies from germline; a read error may be responsible. The CDR3 DNA follows: TGTGCCGGCAGTCCAGCAAGGCCCTTCTATGGCTACACCTTC. Amino acids: CAGSPARPFYGYTF. V and J are TRBV28 and TRBJ1-2, with unresolved D. This CDR3 has 14 residues. Per germline, CDR1 MDHEN and CDR2 SYDVKM.

The CDR3 loop reads CASSQDRNRISGNTIYF. The CDR3 nucleotides are TGTGCCAGCAGCCAAGATAGGAACAGGATCTCTGGAAACACCATATATTTT. The V call is TRBV14, the J call TRBJ1-3; D is perhaps TRBD1 (5 bases). Trimming stripped 0 bases from V and 0 bases from J, with 12 bases between. CDR1 and CDR2 (germline): SGHDN, FVKESK. The CDR3 has 17 amino acids.

The V and J genes are TRBV4-3 and TRBJ2-1; the match to TRBD2 covers 7 bases. The V segment lost 4 bases and the J segment 0 bases; nucleotides outside the gene matches: 6. The CDR3 runs 16 residues. Germline V CDR1 and CDR2: LGHNA, YSLEER. CDR3 loop: CASSRAGTTSYNEQFF. CDR3 sequence (DNA): TGCGCCAGCAGCCGGGCCGGGACTACCTCCTACAATGAGCAGTTCTTC.

This clonotype was found a few times. This chain joins TRBV20-1 and TRBJ1-1, with a weak D call TRBD1 (5 bases). The CDR3 extends over 13 amino acids. Germline lookup yields CDR1 DFQATT and CDR2 SNEGSKA (reference sequence). V shed 3 bases and J shed 3 bases, with 11 bases lying between them. The CDR3 reads CSASGALDTEAFF. CDR3 sequence (DNA): TGCAGTGCTAGCGGGGCGCTGGACACTGAAGCTTTCTTT.

The chain couples TRBV2 to TRBJ2-7, with 9 nucleotides matching TRBD2. Germline lookup yields CDR1 SNHLY and CDR2 FYNNEI. The length of the CDR3 is 15 residues. Trimming took 2 bases from V and 2 from J; bases not matched to a gene: 4. The CDR3 reads CASSERLAGPYEQYF. Written as DNA, the CDR3 is TGTGCCAGCAGTGAACGCCTAGCGGGACCCTACGAGCAGTACTTC. The full variable domain, with the rest looked up from reference TRBV2 and TRBJ2-7, is EPEVTQTPSHQVTQMGQEVILRCVPISNHLYFYWYRQILGQKVEFLVSFYNNEISEKSEIFDDQFSVERPDGSNFTLKIRSTKLEDSAMYFCASSERLAGPYEQYFGPGTRLTVT.

V gene TRBV28 combines with J gene TRBJ2-5, with D tentatively TRBD1 (5 bases). The better agreement between TRBJ2-7 and the DNA end casts doubt on the J call. The CDR3 covers 15 residues. Germline loops: CDR1 MDHEN, CDR2 SYDVKM. CDR3 DNA: TGTGCCAGCAGGAGATCCCTTCAGGGATCCTACGAGCAGTACTTC. Translation: CASRRSLQGSYEQYF.

CDR3 coding DNA: TGCGCCAGCAGCCAAGATCACTATCTAGCGGGAGGGCCGGTTTTCGAGCAGTACTTC. Translated, it gives CASSQDHYLAGGPVFEQYF. The chain uses TRBV4-1 and TRBJ2-5; 12 bases fit TRBD2. The J call is in doubt because the DNA end fits TRBJ2-7 better. Germline V CDR1 and CDR2: MGHRA, YSYEKL. The CDR3 consists of 19 residues.

CDR3 DNA: TGTGCCAGCAAGAGGTCGGTAATGTCTGGGGTAAGGGCCTACGAGCAGTACTTC. It codes for CASKRSVMSGVRAYEQYF. The rearrangement uses TRBV6-1 and TRBJ2-5, with D hard to call. Matching the DNA end better, TRBJ2-7 makes the J call doubtful. Germline V gives CDR1 MNHNS, CDR2 SASEGT. CDR3 length equals 18 residues.

This clonotype was recorded a few times. The chain is built from TRBV6-6 and TRBJ1-3, with 9 nucleotides matching TRBD1. The CDR3 extends over 17 amino acids. Germline V CDR1 and CDR2: MNHNY, SVGAGI (reference sequence). Losses at the gene ends were 0 bases for V and 2 bases for J; bases not matched to a gene: 5. The CDR3 sequence: CASSYSEQGATGNTIYF. The CDR3 DNA follows: TGTGCCAGCAGTTACTCGGAACAGGGGGCGACTGGAAACACCATATATTTT.

The sample holds a few counts of this clonotype. V usage is TRBV20-1 and J usage is TRBJ2-7; 9 nucleotides align to TRBD2. The germline CDR1 and CDR2 sequences are DFQATT and SNEGSKA (reference sequence). The CDR3 has 14 residues. V dropped 1 base and J dropped 4; count of bases not matched to a gene: 5. This CDR3 reads CSARVGGREYEQYF. The DNA for the CDR3 is TGCAGTGCTAGAGTTGGCGGGAGGGAATACGAGCAGTACTTC.

The rearrangement links TRBV20-1 to TRBJ2-5; the match to TRBD1 covers 7 bases. The CDR3 loop spans 16 amino acids. The V segment lost 1 base and the J segment 5 bases; nucleotides outside the gene matches: 13. Per the germline V gene, CDR1 is DFQATT and CDR2 is SNEGSKA (reference sequence). The CDR3 sequence: CSARVGQFDPGETQYF. The CDR3 nucleotides read TGCAGTGCTAGAGTGGGACAGTTCGACCCTGGGGAGACCCAGTACTTC.

This clonotype was recorded at least ten times. This sequence joins TRBV5-4 and TRBJ1-4; D gene uncertain. The length of the CDR3 is 14 residues. Trimming left V 4 bases short and J 4 bases short, with 11 bases between. The germline V gene encodes CDR1 SGHNT and CDR2 YYREEE (reference sequence). The CDR3 coding sequence is TGTGCCAGCAGCGTGGACGGCCTTAATGAAAAACTGTTTTTT. The encoded protein is CASSVDGLNEKLFF.